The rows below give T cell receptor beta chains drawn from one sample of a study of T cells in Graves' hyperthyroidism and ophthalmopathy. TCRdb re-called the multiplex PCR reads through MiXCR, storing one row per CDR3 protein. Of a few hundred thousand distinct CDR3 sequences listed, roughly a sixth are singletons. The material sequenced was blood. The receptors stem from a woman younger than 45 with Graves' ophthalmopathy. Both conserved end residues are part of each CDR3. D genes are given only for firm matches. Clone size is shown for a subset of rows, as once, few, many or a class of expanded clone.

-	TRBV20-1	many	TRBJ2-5	CSAGGPIETQYF	TGCAGTGCTGGGGGCCCAATAGAGACCCAGTACTTC
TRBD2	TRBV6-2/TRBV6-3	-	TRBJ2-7	CASSSLAGISYEQYF	TGTGCCAGCAGTTCCCTAGCGGGGATCTCCTACGAGCAGTACTTC
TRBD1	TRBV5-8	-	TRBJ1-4	CASSPDRGEKLFF	TGTGCCAGCAGCCCTGACAGGGGTGAAAAACTGTTTTTT
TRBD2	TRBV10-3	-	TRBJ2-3	CAIRSQTSGSTDTQYF	TGTGCCATCAGGAGTCAGACTAGCGGTAGCACAGATACGCAGTATTTT
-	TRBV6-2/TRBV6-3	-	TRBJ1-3	CASGYAANTIYF	TGTGCCAGCGGATATGCAGCGAACACCATATATTTT
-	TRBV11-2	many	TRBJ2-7	CASSHLGVGGYEQYF	TGTGCCAGCAGCCACTTAGGGGTCGGGGGCTACGAGCAGTACTTC
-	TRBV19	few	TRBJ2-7	CASTRSGTYSYEQYF	TGTGCCAGTACCCGGTCGGGGACGTACTCCTACGAGCAGTACTTC
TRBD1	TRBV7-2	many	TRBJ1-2	CASSLSDREGYGYTF	TGTGCCAGCAGCCTCTCGGACAGGGAAGGTTATGGCTACACCTTC
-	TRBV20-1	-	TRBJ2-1	CSARDPLGLSSYDEQFF	TGCAGTGCTAGAGATCCGTTGGGGCTTAGCTCCTACGATGAGCAGTTCTTC
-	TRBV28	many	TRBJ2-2	CASSLVFGSGRTGELFF	TGTGCCAGCAGTTTGGTTTTCGGCAGCGGGCGGACCGGGGAGCTGTTTTTT
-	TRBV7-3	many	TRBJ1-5	CASSLQGQLGPQHF	TGTGCCAGCAGCTTACAGGGCCAGTTAGGTCCCCAGCATTTT
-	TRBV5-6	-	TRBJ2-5	CASSFGTFQETQYF	TGTGCCAGCAGTTTCGGGACTTTCCAAGAGACCCAGTACTTC
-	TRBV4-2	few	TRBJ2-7	CASSQVGGFSYEQYF	TGTGCCAGCAGCCAAGTTGGGGGGTTTTCCTACGAGCAGTACTTC
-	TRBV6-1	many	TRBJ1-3	CASSYREGNTIYF	TGTGCCAGCAGTTATCGGGAAGGAAACACCATATATTTT
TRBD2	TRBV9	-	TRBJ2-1	CASSVSMGTSGRNEQFF	TGTGCCAGCAGCGTCTCCATGGGGACTAGCGGGAGGAATGAGCAGTTCTTC
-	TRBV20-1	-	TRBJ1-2	CSARVPTALDYGYTF	TGCAGTGCTAGAGTCCCGACAGCTCTGGACTATGGCTACACCTTC
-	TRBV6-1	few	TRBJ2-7	CASSSTETPYEQYF	TGTGCCAGCAGCTCGACCGAAACCCCCTACGAGCAGTACTTC
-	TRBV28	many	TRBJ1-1	CASSLRRGEGTEAFF	TGTGCCAGCAGTTTACGGCGGGGGGAAGGAACTGAAGCTTTCTTT
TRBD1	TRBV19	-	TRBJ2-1	CASSGDRTGRWNRSQYEQFF	TGTGCCAGTTCTGGTGACCGGACAGGGCGGTGGAACAGGAGTCAGTATGAGCAGTTCTTC
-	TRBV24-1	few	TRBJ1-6	CATSDVGLDSPLHF	TGTGCCACCAGTGATGTCGGTTTAGATTCACCCCTCCACTTT
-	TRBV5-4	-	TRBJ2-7	CASSLGWDASYEQYF	TGTGCCAGCAGCTTGGGCTGGGACGCCTCCTACGAGCAGTACTTC
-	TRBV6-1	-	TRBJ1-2	CASSDPVYGYTF	TGTGCCAGCAGTGATCCGGTGTATGGCTACACCTTC
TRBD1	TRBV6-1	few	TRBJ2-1	CASRYRGLGNEQFF	TGTGCCAGCAGGTACAGGGGGTTAGGCAATGAGCAGTTCTTC
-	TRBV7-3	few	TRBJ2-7	CASSLERGGREQYF	TGTGCCAGCAGCTTAGAAAGGGGGGGGCGCGAGCAGTACTTC
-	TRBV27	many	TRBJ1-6	CASSPTTANSPLHF	TGTGCCAGCAGTCCAACGACAGCTAATTCACCCCTCCACTTT
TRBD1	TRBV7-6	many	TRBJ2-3	CASSLGATGGTDTQYF	TGTGCCAGCAGCTTAGGGGCGACAGGGGGTACAGATACGCAGTATTTT
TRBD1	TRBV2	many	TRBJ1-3	CASSRTGGVDTIYF	TGTGCCAGCAGTCGTACAGGGGGCGTCGACACCATATATTTT
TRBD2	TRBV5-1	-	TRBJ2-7	CASSRELAGREQYF	TGCGCCAGCAGCCGGGAACTAGCGGGACGAGAGCAGTACTTC
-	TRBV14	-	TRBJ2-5	CASTRWWGETQYF	TGTGCCAGCACCCGCTGGTGGGGAGAGACCCAGTACTTC
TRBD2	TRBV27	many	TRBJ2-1	CASSSRGAGGSLSNEQFF	TGTGCCAGCAGTTCAAGGGGTGCGGGAGGGTCCCTATCCAATGAGCAGTTCTTC
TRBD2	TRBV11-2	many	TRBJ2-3	CASSAILGLAGGRGTDTQYF	TGTGCCAGCAGCGCTATACTGGGACTAGCGGGAGGCCGGGGCACAGATACGCAGTATTTT
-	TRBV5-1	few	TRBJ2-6	CASSLDRDKGANVLTF	TGCGCCAGCAGCCTGGACCGGGACAAAGGGGCCAACGTCCTGACTTTC
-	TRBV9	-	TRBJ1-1	CASRPQPGGSTEAFF	TGTGCCAGCAGGCCTCAACCCGGGGGCTCGACTGAAGCTTTCTTT
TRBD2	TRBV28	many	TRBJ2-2	CASSFWGLAGATGELFF	TGTGCCAGCAGTTTCTGGGGACTAGCGGGAGCGACCGGGGAGCTGTTTTTT
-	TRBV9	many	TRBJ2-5	CASSVSGMARETQYF	TGTGCCAGCAGCGTATCCGGGATGGCCAGGGAGACCCAGTACTTC
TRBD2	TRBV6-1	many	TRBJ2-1	CASSGRYNEQFF	TGTGCCAGCAGCGGGAGGTACAATGAGCAGTTCTTC
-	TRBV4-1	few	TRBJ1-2	CASSQDRGVGYGYTF	TGCGCCAGCAGCCAAGATCGGGGGGTCGGTTATGGCTACACCTTC
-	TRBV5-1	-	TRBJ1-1	CASSLDGIPRAEAFF	TGCGCCAGCAGCTTGGATGGGATCCCAAGGGCTGAAGCTTTCTTT
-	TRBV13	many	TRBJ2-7	CASGRGGGGYEQYF	TGTGCCAGCGGCCGAGGGGGTGGGGGCTACGAGCAGTACTTC
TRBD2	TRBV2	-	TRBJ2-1	CASSETRTSGTREQFF	TGTGCCAGCAGTGAAACTCGGACTAGCGGGACCCGGGAGCAGTTCTTC